This T cell receptor (beta chain) was observed in a study of blood T cell repertoires in COVID-19. On the study more broadly: Samples taken during acute and convalescent COVID-19 were collected in the United States, Italy and Spain.

This clone was counted only a few times. Authors' data handling: Amplified reference gene primers provided the basis for estimating nucleated cell counts. Sequencing used immunoSEQ multiplex PCR; TCRdb keeps in-frame clones, though not all of them. V, J and clone size are taken as reported in that table, and D and trimming were inferred from the DNA itself. Here the sample spans roughly 34,000 clones, roughly 80% being singletons. CDR3 length: 13 amino acids. Germline CDR1 LNHDA, CDR2 SQIVND (reference sequence). Trimming removed 6 bases at V and 5 bases at J, with 11 bases between. Sequencing input: peripheral blood. This sequence originates from a man older than 75 with active or convalescent COVID-19. J is TRBJ2-1 and V is TRBV19, with D possibly matching TRBD2 (5 bases). CDR3 coding DNA: TGTGCCAGTAGGGGAGTCTGGGACAATGAGCAGTTCTTC. It translates to CASRGVWDNEQFF.